Included here is one TCR beta chain sequence, with context. Its specificity is not known. A read error may produce the germline difference seen at one junction end. The data were obtained in a study of response to subunit inactivated influenza vaccine. Study findings and constraints: Only a handful of new T cells, the authors suggested, are recruited with each seasonal influenza vaccination.

Germline V gives CDR1 LGHDT, CDR2 YNNKEL (reference sequence). The CDR3 contains 13 residues. TCRdb ran MiXCR on the RT-PCR reads and lists one entry per CDR3 protein. The sample yields around 790,000 distinct CDR3 sequences, around 20% seen once. The receptor was isolated from a man aged 50 to 59 who received an inactivated influenza vaccine. The sample was PBMCs from blood, taken 4 to 6 days after vaccination. The chain has TRBV3-1 and TRBJ2-7, with unresolved D. The CDR3: CASSLEVMGIPSF. CDR3 sequence (DNA): TGTGCCAGCAGCCTCGAGGTTATGGGAATCCCCAGCTTC.